By frequency in the sample, the clone carrying this T cell receptor beta chain is medium-sized (0.01 to 0.1%). The antigen remains undetermined. This sample stems from a study of breast tumors, draining lymph nodes, adjacent tissues. Findings of the study overall: Tumor and nontumor repertoires were significantly more similar in luminal-like than in basal-like breast cancer.

TCRdb redid the calling of the multiplex PCR reads with MiXCR, one entry per CDR3 protein. The sample has about 22,000 distinct CDR3 sequences; under 75% are singletons. Trimming pared 3 bases from V and 2 bases from J, leaving 7 bases between. Germline V CDR1 and CDR2: WSHSY, SAAADI. This CDR3 comprises 13 residues. This chain uses TRBV10-2 with TRBJ1-2, with D hard to call. The receptor was derived from a female donor with breast cancer. Some clones in this sample may be carry-over from other donors' samples. The sample consisted of tumor-adjacent breast tissue. The CDR3 reads CASSDAENYGYTF. CDR3 DNA sequence: TGCGCCAGCAGTGACGCGGAAAACTATGGCTACACCTTC.